This TCR beta chain originates from a study of TET2 disruption in CD19-targeted CAR T cells. With regard to this clone: Its cognate antigen is unknown. One end of the junction does not line up with germline, which may come from a read error. Additional DNA sequences in this sample encode the identical CDR3.

Data came from immunoSEQ multiplex PCR; TCRdb stores just in-frame clones and leaves some out. The sample table includes around 27,000 clones. Treatment given: autologous CTL019 cells: CD19 CAR with 4-1BB and CD3 zeta domains. A CD19 CAR with TCR zeta and 4-1BB domains was used. This TCR derives from a man between 70 and 80 years old with chronic lymphocytic leukemia. This specimen was CD8- CAR+ T cells sorted from cultured blood T cells, taken for CD19 CAR T cell therapy. Subset given: CD8-negative CAR-positive T cells from the infusion product.

CDR3 in amino acids: CSASGGSPGNTIYF. The part of the CDR3 DNA that was read is TGCAGTGCTAGCGGGGGGAGCCCTGGAAACACT. The gene calls are TRBV20-1 and TRBJ1-3; D might be TRBD1 (5 bases). From the germline J gene comes the end of the CDR3, since the read stops 3 residues before it. Germline V gene sequence: CDR1 DFQATT, CDR2 SNEGSKA (reference sequence). This CDR3 is built from 14 residues.